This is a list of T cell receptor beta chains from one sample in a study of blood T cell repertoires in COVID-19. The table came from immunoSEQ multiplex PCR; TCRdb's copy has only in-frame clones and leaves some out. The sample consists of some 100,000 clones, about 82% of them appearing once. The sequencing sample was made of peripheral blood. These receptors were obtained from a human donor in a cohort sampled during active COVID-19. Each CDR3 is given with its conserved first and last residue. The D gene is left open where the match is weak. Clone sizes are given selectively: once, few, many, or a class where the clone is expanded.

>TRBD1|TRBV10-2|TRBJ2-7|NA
TGCGCCAGCACCGCCGGACAGGGCTACGAGCAGTACTTC
CASTAGQGYEQYF
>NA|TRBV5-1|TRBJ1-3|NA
TGCGCCAGCAGCTTGGAGGGAGCCTCTGGAAACACCATATATTTT
CASSLEGASGNTIYF
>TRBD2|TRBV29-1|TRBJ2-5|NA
TGCAGTTACGGGGGCGGGACTAGCGGGAGGGCCAGGGAGACCCAGTACTTC
CSYGGGTSGRARETQYF
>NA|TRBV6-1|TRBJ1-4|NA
TGTGCCAGCAGTGAAAATTCGGGGGGCTGGACTAATGAAAAACTGTTTTTT
CASSENSGGWTNEKLFF
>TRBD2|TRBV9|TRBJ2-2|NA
TGTGCCAGCAGCCCTACTAGCGGGAGAAACACCGGGGAGCTGTTTTTT
CASSPTSGRNTGELFF
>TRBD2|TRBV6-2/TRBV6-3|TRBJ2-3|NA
TGTGCCAGCAGCCGGCGACTAGCGGGAGGTCCAGATACGCAGTATTTT
CASSRRLAGGPDTQYF
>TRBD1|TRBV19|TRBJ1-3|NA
TGTGCCACCGGGGACAGGGGGCGAAGAAGTTCTGGAAACACCATATATTTT
CATGDRGRRSSGNTIYF
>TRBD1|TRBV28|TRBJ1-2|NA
TGTGCCAGCAGTTCGGGACAGGGGGCCTATGGCTACACCTTC
CASSSGQGAYGYTF
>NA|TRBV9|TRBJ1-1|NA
TGTGCCAGCAGCCCTCAGGGCAGCACTGAAGCTTTCTTT
CASSPQGSTEAFF
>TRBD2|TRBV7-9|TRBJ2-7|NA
TGTGCCAGCAGCCCCAGACTAGCGGGAGATAAGTACGAGCAGTACTTC
CASSPRLAGDKYEQYF
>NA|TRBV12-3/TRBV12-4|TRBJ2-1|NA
TGTGCCAGCAGTAACCACGGGGACACTGAGGAGTTCTTC
CASSNHGDTEEFF
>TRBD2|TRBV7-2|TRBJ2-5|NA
TGTGCCAGCAGCCGGGGACTAGCGGGGGAGACCCAGTACTTC
CASSRGLAGETQYF
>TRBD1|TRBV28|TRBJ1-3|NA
TGTGCCAGCAGTTCGGGACAGGGGACGTACACCATATATTTT
CASSSGQGTYTIYF
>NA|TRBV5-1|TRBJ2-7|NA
TGCGCCAGCAGCTTGGAGACAGGCCTCTCCTACGAGCAGTACTTC
CASSLETGLSYEQYF
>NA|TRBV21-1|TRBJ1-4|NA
TGTGCCAGCAGCGCAGACCGGGACAGGGGGCAACAATCCGCTAATGAAAAACTGTTTTTT
CASSADRDRGQQSANEKLFF
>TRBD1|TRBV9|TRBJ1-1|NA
TGTGCCAGCAGCGTAGCTGGGACAGGGGACACTGAAGCTTTCTTT
CASSVAGTGDTEAFF
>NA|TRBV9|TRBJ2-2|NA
TGTGCCAGCAGTTTCCCCAAAGGCGGGATGAACACCGGGGAGCTGTTTTTT
CASSFPKGGMNTGELFF
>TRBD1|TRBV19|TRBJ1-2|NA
TGTGCCAGTAGTATATCCAGGGGGCTCGGCTACACCTTC
CASSISRGLGYTF
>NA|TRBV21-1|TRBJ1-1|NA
TGTGCCAGCAGCAAAGTTCGGGGGGCGAACACTGAAGCTTTCTTT
CASSKVRGANTEAFF
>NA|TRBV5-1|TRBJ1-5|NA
TGCGCCAGAGCGAGCAGCTTGGGGCGGGAGAAGGGCAATCAGCCCCAGCATTTT
CARASSLGREKGNQPQHF
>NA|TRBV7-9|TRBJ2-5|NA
TGTGCCAGCAGCTTAGGGCAGGGCGTAGCAGAGACCCAGTACTTC
CASSLGQGVAETQYF
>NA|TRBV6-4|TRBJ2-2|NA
TGTGCCAGCAGGGAAGACAGAAACACCGGGGAGCTGTTTTTT
CASREDRNTGELFF
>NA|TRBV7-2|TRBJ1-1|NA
TGTGCCAGCAGCTTCAATTGGAACACTGAAGCTTTCTTT
CASSFNWNTEAFF
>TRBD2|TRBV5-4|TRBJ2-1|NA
TGTGCCAGCAGCTTACAGTGGACTAGCGGGGTGATTAACAATGAGCAGTTCTTC
CASSLQWTSGVINNEQFF
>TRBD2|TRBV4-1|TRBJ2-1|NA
TGCGCCAGCAGCCAAGCCCATAGCGGGGGAGATTACAATGAGCAGTTCTTC
CASSQAHSGGDYNEQFF
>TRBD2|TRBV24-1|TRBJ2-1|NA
TGTGCCACCAGTGATTTAGGTGGGAGGGCCACCAATGAGCAGTTCTTC
CATSDLGGRATNEQFF
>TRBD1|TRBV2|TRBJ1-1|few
TGTGCCAGCAGCAAGGACAGGGGGCGGACTGAAGCTTTCTTT
CASSKDRGRTEAFF
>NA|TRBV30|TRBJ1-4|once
TGTGCCTGGAGTGATTTACAGGGTGAAAAACTGTTTTTT
CAWSDLQGEKLFF
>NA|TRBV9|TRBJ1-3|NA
TGTGCCAGCAGCGTAGATCCCCGGCAGGGCCCCTTCTACTCTGGAAACACCATATATTTT
CASSVDPRQGPFYSGNTIYF
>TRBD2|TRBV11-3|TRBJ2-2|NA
TGTGCCAGCAGCCCCCGACTAGCGGGGACCGGGGAGCTGTTTTTT
CASSPRLAGTGELFF
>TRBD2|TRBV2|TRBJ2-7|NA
TGTGCCAGCAGCTCTCCCCAGCGGGGCTCCTACGAGCAGTACTTC
CASSSPQRGSYEQYF
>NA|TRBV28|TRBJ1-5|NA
TGTGCCAGCAGTTTATCACCCCAGCATTTT
CASSLSPQHF
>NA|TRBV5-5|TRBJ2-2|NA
TGTGCCAGCAGATACAGGGTAGTCGGGGAGCTGTTTTTT
CASRYRVVGELFF
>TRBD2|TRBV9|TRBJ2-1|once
TGTGCCAGCAGCTCAGCGGGAGGAACCTACAATGAGCAGTTCTTC
CASSSAGGTYNEQFF
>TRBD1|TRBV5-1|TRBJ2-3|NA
TGCGCCAGCAGCCGAGGACAGGGCGCAGATACGCAGTATTTT
CASSRGQGADTQYF
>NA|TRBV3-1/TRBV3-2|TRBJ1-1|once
TGTGCCAGCAGCCAGGGGGCAACGGTAACTGAAGCTTTCTTT
CASSQGATVTEAFF
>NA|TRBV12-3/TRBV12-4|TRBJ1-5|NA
TGTGCCAGCGCTTTGGCGGGCAATCAGCCCCAGCATTTT
CASALAGNQPQHF
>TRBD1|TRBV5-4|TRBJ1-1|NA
TGTGCCAGCAGCCCGGCAGAGACAGGGTGGACTGAAGCTTTCTTT
CASSPAETGWTEAFF
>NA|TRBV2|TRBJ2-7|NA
TGTGCCAGCAGATCCCGGGACATAATCTACGAGCAGTACTTC
CASRSRDIIYEQYF
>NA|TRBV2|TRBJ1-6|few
TGTGCCAGCGGACTGAGCTCCTATAATTCACCCCTCCACTTT
CASGLSSYNSPLHF
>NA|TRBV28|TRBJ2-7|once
TGTGCCAGCAGTTTAAACAGGCAACCCTACGAGCAGTACTTC
CASSLNRQPYEQYF
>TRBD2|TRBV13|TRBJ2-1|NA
TGTGCCAGCAGCTTAGCGGGAGGATCTTACAATGAGCAGTTCTTC
CASSLAGGSYNEQFF
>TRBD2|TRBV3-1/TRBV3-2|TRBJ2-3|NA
TGTGCCAGCAGAAAGGGACTAGCGGGGGGAACAGATACGCAGTATTTT
CASRKGLAGGTDTQYF
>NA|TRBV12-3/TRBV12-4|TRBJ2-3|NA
TGTGCCAGCAGTTTCGGCCTAGCGCAGTATTTT
CASSFGLAQYF
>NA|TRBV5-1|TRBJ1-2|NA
TGCGCCAGCAGCTTGGCGACATCAACAAGTCCTGGCTACACCTTC
CASSLATSTSPGYTF
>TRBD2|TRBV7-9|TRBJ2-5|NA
TGTGCCAGCAGCTCCCTAGCGGGGTCCGTTGGGACCCAGTACTTC
CASSSLAGSVGTQYF
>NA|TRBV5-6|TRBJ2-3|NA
TGTGCCAGCAGCTACCCGGGAGCCAAAACAGATACGCAGTATTTT
CASSYPGAKTDTQYF
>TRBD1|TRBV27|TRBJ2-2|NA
TGTGCCAGCAGATTACTCAGGGGGACCGGGGAGCTGTTTTTT
CASRLLRGTGELFF
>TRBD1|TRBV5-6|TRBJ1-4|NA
TGTGCCAGCAGCTCCGGACAGGGAAGCCCAAAACTGTTTTTT
CASSSGQGSPKLFF
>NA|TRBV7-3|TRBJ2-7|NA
TGTGCCAGCAGCTTAGGAGGGAGTGGCGCCTACGAGCAGTACTTC
CASSLGGSGAYEQYF
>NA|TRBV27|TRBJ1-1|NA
TGTGCCAGCAGTTTCGCAGGCCTCAACACTGAAGCTTTCTTT
CASSFAGLNTEAFF
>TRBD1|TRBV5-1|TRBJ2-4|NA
TGCGCCAGCAGCTTACAGGGGGCGGATGTAGACATTCAGTACTTC
CASSLQGADVDIQYF